These T cell receptor beta chains were read from a single sample in a study of blood T cells in healthy people across ages. Each CDR3 protein is one row after TCRdb ran MiXCR on the 5' RACE reads. Among under 850,000 distinct CDR3 sequences, under 40% were seen once, and the ten largest hold roughly 13%. The sample was blood. Source of these receptors: a man younger than 35 in good health. Both conserved end residues are trimmed from each CDR3.

>TRBV7-2
ASSLAGYQASTDTQY
>TRBV9
ASGDSLLYGYT
>TRBV2
ASSVGISNRDSPLH
>TRBV4-1
ASSHRYRGKNTEAF
>TRBV27
ASSPNYAGGGSPLH
>TRBV12-3/TRBV12-4
ASSPDRGTYNEQF
>TRBV7-3
ASSLESVGTANTEAF
>TRBV4-2
ASRLRTGGAGNEQF
>TRBV20-1
SPTAGGDQQY
>TRBV7-8
ASSLVWGNNQPQH
>TRBV5-1
ASSSKRGADYEQY
>TRBV6-2/TRBV6-3
ASSYSMRAKTGELF
>TRBV20-1
SAREAGGGQGDGYT
>TRBV5-1
ASSLIPSNTETQY
>TRBV20-1
SVRQGSSYEQY
>TRBV10-3
AARRAEANYGYT
>TRBV7-2
ASSLEVYGYT
>TRBV7-2
ARSPSGGRPEAF
>TRBV7-3
ASSLNTDSYGYT
>TRBV4-3
ASSRVRRGTNEKLF
>TRBV7-2
ASSRDRYNTEAF
>TRBV6-2/TRBV6-3
ASRRQGEETQY
>TRBV11-3
ASSLDPVQPQH
>TRBV20-1
SARDRAATGELF
>TRBV4-1
ASSFFGGGDLQPQH
>TRBV7-9
ASSLARARGYT